These T cell receptor beta chains were read from a single sample in a study of blood T cell repertoires in COVID-19. Sequenced by immunoSEQ multiplex PCR; TCRdb stores in-frame clones only, minus some. The sample holds about 95,000 clones, approximately 84% seen once. The sequenced sample was peripheral blood. These receptors were collected from a human donor in a cohort sampled during active COVID-19. Both conserved end residues are part of each CDR3. Fields, in order: J gene, D gene, V gene, clone size, CDR3 DNA, CDR3 protein. The D gene is left open where the match is weak. Rows may omit the clone size; those that give it use once, few, many or a size class.

J: TRBJ2-7
D: -
V: TRBV5-4
size: few
DNA: TGTGCCAGCAGCTCAACTTACGAGCAGTACTTC
CDR3: CASSSTYEQYF

J: TRBJ2-3
D: -
V: TRBV6-5
size: -
DNA: TGTGCCAGCCCGAAGGCGGGCACAGATACGCAGTATTTT
CDR3: CASPKAGTDTQYF

J: TRBJ2-1
D: TRBD2
V: TRBV28
size: -
DNA: TGTGCCAGCAGTTCCACCTCCGGACTAGCGGGAGACAATGAGCAGTTCTTC
CDR3: CASSSTSGLAGDNEQFF

J: TRBJ1-5
D: TRBD1
V: TRBV7-9
size: -
DNA: TGTGCCAGCAGCTGGATAACAGGGGGCGAGGGCAATCAGCCCCAGCATTTT
CDR3: CASSWITGGEGNQPQHF

J: TRBJ2-1
D: -
V: TRBV21-1
size: -
DNA: TGTGCCAGCAGTATAACATCTGGGAGTGAGCAGTTCTTC
CDR3: CASSITSGSEQFF

J: TRBJ1-2
D: -
V: TRBV7-2
size: -
DNA: TGTGCCAGCAGCTTAGCGCACGGGGAGAATGGCTACACCTTC
CDR3: CASSLAHGENGYTF

J: TRBJ2-7
D: TRBD2
V: TRBV10-1
size: -
DNA: TGCGCCAGCAGTGAGTCGGCTAGCGGTTCCTACGAGCAGTACTTC
CDR3: CASSESASGSYEQYF

J: TRBJ1-6
D: TRBD1
V: TRBV10-3
size: -
DNA: TGTGCCATCAGTGGGACAGGGGATTCACCCCTCCACTTT
CDR3: CAISGTGDSPLHF

J: TRBJ1-4
D: -
V: TRBV12-3/TRBV12-4
size: -
DNA: TGTGCCAGCAGTTTACCGGGGTCCGAAAAACTGTTTTTT
CDR3: CASSLPGSEKLFF

J: TRBJ2-2
D: -
V: TRBV18
size: -
DNA: TGTGCCAGCTCACCACCACCAGGTCCGGACACCGGGGAGCTGTTTTTT
CDR3: CASSPPPGPDTGELFF

J: TRBJ1-2
D: TRBD1
V: TRBV7-6
size: -
DNA: TGTGCCAGCAGCTTAGGTCCGGGACAGGGAATTCCCTATGGCTACACCTTC
CDR3: CASSLGPGQGIPYGYTF

J: TRBJ2-1
D: TRBD2
V: TRBV11-2
size: -
DNA: TGTGCCAGCAGCTCGAGAGGACTAGTGAACAATGAGCAGTTCTTC
CDR3: CASSSRGLVNNEQFF

J: TRBJ1-4
D: -
V: TRBV3-1/TRBV3-2
size: -
DNA: TGTGCCAGCAGCCAAGCGAGGCAGAATGAAAAACTGTTTTTT
CDR3: CASSQARQNEKLFF

J: TRBJ2-1
D: -
V: TRBV5-1
size: -
DNA: TGCGCCAGCAGCTTGGCCCGGGGGGCGATTGAGCAGTTCTTC
CDR3: CASSLARGAIEQFF

J: TRBJ1-1
D: TRBD1
V: TRBV11-2
size: -
DNA: TGTGCCAGCAGCATCGCAGGGGGCACTGAAGCTTTCTTT
CDR3: CASSIAGGTEAFF

J: TRBJ2-1
D: -
V: TRBV3-1/TRBV3-2
size: -
DNA: TGTGCCAGCCCCCAACCGTCACGGGGGAACAATGAGCAGTTCTTC
CDR3: CASPQPSRGNNEQFF

J: TRBJ1-3
D: -
V: TRBV19
size: -
DNA: TGTGCCAGTAGTACACCCAGGGGAAGTTCTGGAAACACCATATATTTT
CDR3: CASSTPRGSSGNTIYF

J: TRBJ1-2
D: -
V: TRBV2
size: -
DNA: TGTGCCAGCAGTGAACAGGGCAACCTAGCTAACTATGGCTACACCTTC
CDR3: CASSEQGNLANYGYTF

J: TRBJ1-1
D: -
V: TRBV6-5
size: -
DNA: TGTGCCAGCAGTTACGCCGACAGTAGGACTGAAGCTTTCTTT
CDR3: CASSYADSRTEAFF

J: TRBJ2-3
D: -
V: TRBV20-1
size: -
DNA: TGCAGTGCTAGGCGGGGAGATACGCAGTATTTT
CDR3: CSARRGDTQYF

J: TRBJ2-5
D: -
V: TRBV11-3
size: -
DNA: TGTGCCAGCAGTGACGACCCCTCAGGAGGGACCCAGTACTTC
CDR3: CASSDDPSGGTQYF

J: TRBJ2-1
D: TRBD2
V: TRBV19
size: -
DNA: TGTGCCAGTAGTATGACTAGCGGGAGTCCGTCCTACAATGAGCAGTTCTTC
CDR3: CASSMTSGSPSYNEQFF

J: TRBJ2-3
D: TRBD2
V: TRBV5-4
size: -
DNA: TGTGCCAGCAGCTTGAGGTTAGCGGGAGGGTCTACCCCTAGCACAGATACGCAGTATTTT
CDR3: CASSLRLAGGSTPSTDTQYF

J: TRBJ1-1
D: -
V: TRBV4-3
size: once
DNA: TGCGCCAGCAGCCAAGTCCGTCAGGGTTGGACTGAAGCTTTCTTT
CDR3: CASSQVRQGWTEAFF

J: TRBJ2-1
D: TRBD2
V: TRBV5-8
size: -
DNA: TGTGCCAGCAGCGGGACTAGCGGGAATGAGCAGTTCTTC
CDR3: CASSGTSGNEQFF

J: TRBJ1-2
D: -
V: TRBV4-1
size: -
DNA: TGCGCCAGCAGGCACGGGATAGGCTACACCTTC
CDR3: CASRHGIGYTF

J: TRBJ2-2
D: -
V: TRBV7-2
size: -
DNA: TGTGCCAGCAGCTTAGGGGGGGTAACCGGGGAGCTGTTTTTT
CDR3: CASSLGGVTGELFF

J: TRBJ1-5
D: TRBD1
V: TRBV19
size: once
DNA: TGTGCCAGTCCTACAGGGGAGAATAGCAGGGTCCGCAGTCAGCCCCAGCATTTT
CDR3: CASPTGENSRVRSQPQHF

J: TRBJ2-5
D: -
V: TRBV2
size: -
DNA: TGTGCCAGCAGTGAACCAGGGGGGAGGCAGAAAGAGACCCAGTACTTC
CDR3: CASSEPGGRQKETQYF